The 7 T cell receptor beta chains presented below share a single source sample, sequenced in a study of blood T cell repertoires in COVID-19. The method was immunoSEQ multiplex PCR; TCRdb's version includes in-frame clones alone and lacks a portion of them. The sample has fewer than 300,000 clones; 80% to 90% are singletons. Material: PBMCs or T cells enriched from blood (not recorded which). The receptor set was obtained from a man between 18 and 29 years old who had recovered from COVID-19.

V usage is TRBV11-2 and J usage is TRBJ1-1; D gene ambiguous. V was clipped by 6 bases and J by 1 base, with 12 bases between them. In germline, CDR1 is SGHAT, CDR2 FQNNGV. CDR3 size: 14 residues. This chain's CDR3 is CASSYQLPNTEAFF. The DNA of the CDR3 is TGTGCCAGCAGTTACCAACTTCCGAACACTGAAGCTTTCTTT.

This chain joins TRBV19 and TRBJ2-2; TRBD2 matches 8 bases. CDR1 and CDR2 from the germline V gene are LNHDA and SQIVND (reference sequence). The CDR3 has 13 amino acids. J lost 9 bases, V lost 5 bases, and 5 bases had no gene match. CDR3 DNA sequence: TGTGCCAGTAGTTTAGGACTAGCCCGGGAGCTGTTTTTT. Protein product: CASSLGLARELFF. Complete variable domain (other parts from reference TRBV19 and TRBJ2-2): DGGITQSPKYLFRKEGQNVTLSCEQNLNHDAMYWYRQDPGQGLRLIYYSQIVNDFQKGDIAEGYSVSREKKESFPLTVTSAQKNPTAFYLCASSLGLARELFFGEGSRLTVL.

This chain uses TRBV7-9 with TRBJ1-2; 7 bases are a match to TRBD1. The CDR3 runs to 15 residues. The germline V gene encodes CDR1 SEHNR and CDR2 FQNEAQ (reference sequence). V shed 3 bases, J shed 4 bases, and the junction held 8 bases outside the gene matches. CDR3 loop: CASSFGQGDFYGYTF. The CDR3 DNA follows: TGTGCCAGCAGCTTTGGTCAGGGGGACTTCTATGGCTACACCTTC.

This clone was seen a single time. This chain links TRBV11-2 with TRBJ2-1; 9 bases align to TRBD2. There are 14 residues in the CDR3. The germline CDR1 and CDR2 sequences are SGHAT and FQNNGV. V shed 2 bases and J 8 bases; nucleotides not matched to a gene: 4. This CDR3 is CASSLRGRADEQFF. For the CDR3, the DNA is TGTGCCAGCAGCTTACGCGGGAGGGCTGATGAGCAGTTCTTC.

The rearrangement links TRBV19 to TRBJ2-1, with TRBD2 matching 10 bases. Germline-derived CDR1 and CDR2 are LNHDA and SQIVND (reference sequence). The V and J ends lost 10 bases and 8 bases, in that order; junction bases with no gene match: 8. The CDR3 consists of 13 residues. The CDR3 DNA follows: TGTGCCACTAGCGGGACTAGCGTTCATGAGCAGTTCTTC. Translation gives CATSGTSVHEQFF.

This clone was picked up one time. CDR3 region: CATSSSRGNYGYTF. The CDR3 DNA reads TGTGCCACCAGCAGTAGCAGGGGTAACTATGGCTACACCTTC. This chain links TRBV15 with TRBJ1-2, with D possibly TRBD1 on 6 matching bases. Germline loops: CDR1 LNHNV, CDR2 YYDKDF (reference sequence). V dropped 3 bases and J dropped 1 base, with 9 bases sitting between them. The CDR3 runs 14 residues.

This chain joins TRBV4-1 and TRBJ2-7, with TRBD1 identical over 7 bases. With 0 bases clipped from V and 7 bases from J, the junction kept 6 bases outside the gene matches. The CDR3 is 14 amino acids. Germline-derived CDR1 and CDR2 are MGHRA and YSYEKL. The CDR3 loop is CASSQDHRGLEQYF. The CDR3 DNA sequence: TGCGCCAGCAGCCAAGACCACAGGGGATTGGAGCAGTACTTC.